Each of the 3 T cell receptor beta chains below was sequenced from the same sample in a study of Graves' ophthalmopathy and Graves' hyperthyroidism. CDR3 regions of TCR beta were amplified from RNA transcripts. HTBI-primed RT-PCR formed the first round, and a multiplex PCR formed the second. MiXCR was run by TCRdb on the multiplex PCR reads, yielding one entry per CDR3 protein. The sample lists roughly 610,000 distinct CDR3 sequences; around a fifth were seen once. Sequences were obtained from peripheral blood. These receptors were taken from a woman under 30 with stable Graves' hyperthyroidism. Some clones in this sample may be carry-over from other donors' samples.

This chain links TRBV20-1 with TRBJ1-2, with TRBD1 as a possible D gene (5 bases). The germline CDR1 and CDR2 sequences are DFQATT and SNEGSKA (reference sequence). The CDR3 consists of 14 residues. V dropped 0 bases and J dropped 4 bases, with 12 bases sitting between them. Here the CDR3 DNA reads TGCAGTGCTAGAGACCCTGCCGGGGCCTATGGCTACACCTTC. This codes for CSARDPAGAYGYTF.

This clonotype has at least ten counts. The genes are TRBV27 and TRBJ2-5, with D perhaps TRBD1 (5 bases). The CDR3 has 13 residues. Germline CDR1 reads MNHEY; CDR2 reads SMNVEV (reference sequence). V was pared by 8 bases and J by 3 bases, with 13 bases between. The CDR3 sequence is CASRQYPKETQYF. CDR3 sequence (DNA): TGTGCCAGCCGACAGTACCCCAAAGAGACCCAGTACTTC.

The chain employs TRBV20-1 and TRBJ1-1, with a possible D match to TRBD1 (5 bases). The V end was cut by 6 bases, the J end by 5 bases, with 10 bases between. In germline, CDR1 is DFQATT, CDR2 SNEGSKA (reference sequence). The CDR3 has 11 amino acids. The CDR3 is CSAGKGTEAFF. The CDR3 DNA reads as TGCAGTGCCGGGAAGGGGACTGAAGCTTTCTTT.